This TCR beta chain was captured by sequencing in a study of naive and memory T cell subsets (dated by TCRdb to 2016 to 2017). In the study overall: The study applied an open-source, UMI-based TCR alpha and beta sequencing pipeline to sorted naive and memory peripheral blood T cell subsets. Complete agreement was observed between the functional CMV T cell responses and the IgG serology results. RNA was DNase-treated and reverse transcribed with TCR constant-region primers, mostly using SuperScript III.

The paper's findings and limits, for the study overall: Single alpha or beta chain sequences, rather than paired alpha/beta receptors, were used to define clonotypes. RNA-based TCR counts may be influenced by expression changes linked to T cell activation and differentiation. In both CD4 and CD8 cells, going from naive through CM, EM and EMRA, the Gini index went up while Shannon and inverse Simpson diversity went down. The repertoire findings for the naive and memory subsets could not be validated against a ground truth, as none was available. After error correction, over 90% of naive TCR sequences appeared only once, giving much steeper abundance distributions than memory subsets. TCR abundance followed a power law with an exponent that was different for naive and memory subsets but consistent across the three individuals. Naive repertoires, especially CD8, contained a few larger clonotypes, possibly memory cells re-expressing CD45RA.

The V and J ends are trimmed by 2 bases and 8 bases, leaving 12 bases between them. The germline V gene (reference sequence) provides CDR1 GTSNPN and CDR2 SVGIG. The CDR3 sequence holds 13 residues, the cysteine and phenylalanine included. Here the CDR3 DNA is all that survives: 39 bases in frame from base 1. Concerning this clonotype: The clone's antigen remains unknown. It has no much larger one-base neighbor in the sample; base qualities were not kept.

Receptor libraries were prepared by UMI-ligation and nested PCR. An equimolar mix of two oligonucleotides covering both TRBC1 and TRBC2 was used as the beta constant-region primer. Four rounds of PCR, combining the SP2 primer with nested alpha and beta constant-region primers, were used to amplify the ligated cDNA. A single-stranded oligonucleotide bearing the SP2 primer plus a 12-nucleotide UMI was ligated onto the 3' end of the cDNA by T4 RNA ligase 1. The ligation reaction was incubated at 16°C for about 18-25 hours. To avoid over-amplification, PCR2 was usually performed as a SYBR Green qPCR and halted once a predetermined threshold was reached. Agencourt AMPure XP magnetic beads were used for all purifications after the first. Library amounts were measured by Qubit and library quality was assessed on a TapeStation, where the main peak was expected at around 650 bp. Sequencing of the pooled libraries was done on an Illumina MiSeq using v2 2x251 paired-end kits, which typically yielded about 0.85-2 million reads per sample. Libraries were pooled at around 3.8 nM per sample, and about 4.5-7% PhiX was added to improve cluster recognition. As for the authors' bioinformatics: V and J genes were assigned to Demultiplexor-processed FASTQ reads by Decombinator through tag matching, with a single base-pair mismatch being allowed. UMIs were used by Collapsinator to correct both sequencing errors and frequency errors arising from PCR heterogeneity. CDR3Translator translated TCRs and extracted CDR3s from the conserved cysteine to the FGXG phenylalanine, flagging non-productive sequences. Gini, Shannon entropy and inverse Simpson indices were calculated on repertoires that had been subsampled to equal numbers of UMI-defined TCRs. Clonotype abundance distributions were fitted to a power law by maximum likelihood within the linear range. Similar UMI counts, unique TCR numbers and clonal distributions were obtained with the pipeline and with MIGEC on one naive CD8 sample. One analysis removed from the naive repertoire any naive TCRs that were also present in any memory subset from the same donor. Repertoires were searched for some 7,000 CMV-associated CDR3 sequences compiled from VDJdb and a published dataset. The public reads were reprocessed in TCRdb via fastp at Q25 and MiXCR, keeping in-frame beta chains. Each record represents a unique CDR3 protein, reported with the most common genes and DNA among its rows. TCRdb's processing, not the authors' own work, is the source of the V and J calls. The sample profile shows 85,000 to 130,000 distinct CDR3 sequences; 13% to 15% of them were found once. Around 2.7% of the sample is taken by the ten largest.

Separate amplification of TCR alpha and beta chain libraries was performed from the second PCR step onward. Donor CMV status was determined by IFNgamma production from CD4+ T cells after overnight stimulation of fresh PBMCs with CMV viral lysate. CD4 T cells were positively selected using Miltenyi beads, after which CD8 T cells were positively selected from the CD4-negative fraction. Cells stained for CD3, CD4, CD8, CD45RA, CD27 and a live/dead dye were sorted on a BD Aria II into four subsets by CD45RA and CD27. Blood was obtained from a few healthy volunteers, and the blood from each volunteer was fractionated into CD4 and CD8 T cells and subsequently into four differentiation subsets. Approximately 130 ml of peripheral blood was drawn per donor, and PBMC were isolated by Ficoll-Paque PLUS density-gradient centrifugation. The sorted cells were lysed in RLT buffer, after which RNA was extracted using a Qiagen RNeasy kit and kept at -80 degrees C.

The chain is encoded by TRBV30 joined to TRBJ2-2, and TRBD2 may be the D gene, going by 5 matching bases. The sequence was collected from a human donor in good health. The sequencing input was naive CD8+ T cells from blood. The cell subset or site tag for this specimen amounts to: naive T cells, CD45RA high CD27+. The CDR3 has the sequence CAWSQLWEGELFF. The DNA sequence is TGTGCCTGGAGTCAGCTCTGGGAGGGGGAGCTGTTTTTT.